One TCR beta chain is described in this entry. Its antigen is as yet unknown. PCR employed 60 Vbeta and 13 Jbeta primers. Sequenced by immunoSEQ multiplex PCR; TCRdb stores in-frame clones only, minus some. The sample lists about 160,000 clones; around 82% were seen once. Among the donors, all were healthy bone marrow donors. Germline V gene data show CDR1 as KGHSH and CDR2 as LQKENI. V shed 5 bases and J 4 bases; nucleotides not matched to a gene: 10. This CDR3 comprises 17 residues. The entry originates in a study of cytomegalovirus exposure and HLA in healthy donors. Broader study findings: Among immune exposure information, only CMV serostatus was available. Fewer than 20,000 TCR beta sequences were associated with HLA alleles at 0.05 false discovery rate in a later analysis.

This rearrangement joins TRBV18 to TRBJ2-1; TRBD2 matches at 11 bases. The source material was PBMCs. This TCR derives from a boy between 2 and 10 years old in good health and CMV-seronegative. CDR3 protein: CASSASMGLADYNEQFF. The CDR3 coding sequence is TGTGCCAGCTCAGCTTCTATGGGACTAGCGGATTACAATGAGCAGTTCTTC.